One T cell receptor (beta chain) is described in this entry. What it recognizes is unknown. The read stops 3 residues short of the end of the CDR3; the missing end is completed from the germline J gene. This specimen belongs to a study of T cells in women clearing cervical HPV infection. Whole-study context: Blood came at first lesion visit for cases, post-clearance for controls.

Profiling relied on immunoSEQ multiplex PCR, and the TCRdb table lists in-frame clones only, not all of them. In total, the table holds about 26,000 clones. Germline CDR1 reads KGHSH; CDR2 reads LQKENI. The length of the CDR3 is 15 residues. V gave up 3 bases and J gave up 2 bases, with 12 bases separating them. Notes on the study in general: TRBV6-7 relative abundance averaged approximately 0.11% in cases and 0.15% to 0.2% in controls. CIN3+ cases had significantly higher TCR repertoire richness than controls, but evenness did not differ.

The V call is TRBV18, the J call TRBJ2-3; D may be TRBD1 (5 bases). The origin of this receptor is a woman aged 18-69 years with a cervical HPV16 infection that either progressed to CIN3+ or cleared (not recorded which). The sequenced sample was blood buffy coat. This CDR3 is CASSPKGSSTDTQYF. The CDR3 bases that were read are TGTGCCAGCTCACCTAAGGGGTCCTCCACAGATACG.